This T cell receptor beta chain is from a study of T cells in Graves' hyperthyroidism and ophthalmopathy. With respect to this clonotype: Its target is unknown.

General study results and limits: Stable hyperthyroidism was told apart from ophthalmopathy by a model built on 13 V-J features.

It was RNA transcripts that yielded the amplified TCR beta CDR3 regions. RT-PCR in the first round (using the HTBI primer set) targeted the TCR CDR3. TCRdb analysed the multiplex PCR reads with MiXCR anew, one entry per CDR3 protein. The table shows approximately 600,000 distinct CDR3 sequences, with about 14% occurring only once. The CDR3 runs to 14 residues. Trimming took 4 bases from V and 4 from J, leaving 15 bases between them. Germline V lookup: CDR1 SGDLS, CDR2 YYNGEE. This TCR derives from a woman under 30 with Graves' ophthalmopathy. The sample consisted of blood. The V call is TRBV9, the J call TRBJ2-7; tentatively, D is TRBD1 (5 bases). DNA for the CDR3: TGTGCCAGCAGCACTTACCAGGGCCGGTACGAGCAGTACTTC. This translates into CASSTYQGRYEQYF.